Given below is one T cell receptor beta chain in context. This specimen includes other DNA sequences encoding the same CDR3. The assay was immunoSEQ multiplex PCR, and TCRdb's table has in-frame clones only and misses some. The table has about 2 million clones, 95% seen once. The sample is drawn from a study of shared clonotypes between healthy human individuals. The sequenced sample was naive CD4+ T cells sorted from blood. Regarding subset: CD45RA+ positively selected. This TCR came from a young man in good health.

As DNA, the CDR3 is TGTGCCAGCTCACCCCAGGGGGGCAATCAGCCCCAGCATTTT. Translation gives CASSPQGGNQPQHF. The chain couples TRBV18 to TRBJ1-5; TRBD1 matches 7 bases. CDR3 length: 14 residues. V lost 3 bases to trimming and J lost 2 bases; unmatched junction nucleotides: 1. CDR1 KGHSH and CDR2 LQKENI come from the germline V gene.